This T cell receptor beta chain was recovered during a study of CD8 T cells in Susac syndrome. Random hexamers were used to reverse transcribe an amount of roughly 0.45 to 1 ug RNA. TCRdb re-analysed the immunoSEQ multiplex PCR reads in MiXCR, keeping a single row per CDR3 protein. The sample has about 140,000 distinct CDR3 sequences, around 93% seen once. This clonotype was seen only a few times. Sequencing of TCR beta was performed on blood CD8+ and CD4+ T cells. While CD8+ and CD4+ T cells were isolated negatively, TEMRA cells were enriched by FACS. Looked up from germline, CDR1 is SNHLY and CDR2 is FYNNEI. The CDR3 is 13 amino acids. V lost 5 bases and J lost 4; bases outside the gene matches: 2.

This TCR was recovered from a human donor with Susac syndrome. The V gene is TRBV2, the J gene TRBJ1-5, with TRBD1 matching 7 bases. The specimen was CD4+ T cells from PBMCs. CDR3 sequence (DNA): TGTGCCAGCAGTCAGACAGGGAATCAGCCCCAGCATTTT. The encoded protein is CASSQTGNQPQHF.